This is a list of T cell receptor beta chains from one sample in a study of tumor-infiltrating lymphocytes in primary liver carcinoma. MiXCR, run by TCRdb on the multiplex PCR reads, gives a single entry per CDR3 protein. The sample consists of roughly 53,000 distinct CDR3 sequences, over 65% of them appearing once. Material for sequencing was liver tumor tissue from sampling region 2. These receptors were collected from a man aged 35 to 55 with primary liver carcinoma and hepatitis B virus infection. Each CDR3 is given with its conserved first and last residue. The D gene is left open where the match is weak.

v_gene,j_gene,d_gene,len,CDR3aa
TRBV18,TRBJ1-6,NA,15,CASSPRAADNSSLHF
TRBV6-1,TRBJ2-3,TRBD2,18,CASSEQASGAYSTDTQYF
TRBV11-2,TRBJ2-2,NA,17,CANSLVRAYPGTGGLFF
TRBV5-1,TRBJ1-1,NA,15,CASILYPTENIEAFF
TRBV12-3/TRBV12-4,TRBJ2-3,NA,15,CASSLDLQGWDTQYF
TRBV11-2,TRBJ1-2,NA,15,CASSLLPDGDYGYTF
TRBV4-2,TRBJ1-6,NA,16,CASSQGHREYNSPLHF
TRBV12-3/TRBV12-4,TRBJ1-1,NA,13,CASSTNILTETFF
TRBV6-6,TRBJ2-7,NA,15,CASSCLGGESYEQYF
TRBV24-1,TRBJ2-1,NA,13,CATSDFLDRGQFF
TRBV19,TRBJ2-1,NA,13,CASRRRPNNEQFF
TRBV11-2,TRBJ2-3,NA,16,CASSLPTGGGTDTQYF
TRBV7-9,TRBJ1-3,NA,16,CASSLRDIISGNTIYF
TRBV20-1,TRBJ2-7,NA,13,CSAVARGSYEQYF
TRBV20-1,TRBJ1-1,NA,13,CSARDRYNTEAFF
TRBV11-2,TRBJ1-2,NA,14,CVSREGDTTYGYTF
TRBV24-1,TRBJ1-1,TRBD1,12,CATTSAGGRAFF
TRBV16,TRBJ1-4,NA,15,CASSRSGAINEKLFF
TRBV14,TRBJ1-6,NA,14,CASSHALIGAPLHF
TRBV6-6,TRBJ1-4,NA,15,CVSSFSLATNEKLFF
TRBV5-1,TRBJ2-2,NA,16,CASSFRNSENAGELFF
TRBV10-1,TRBJ2-1,NA,15,CTSSESIYPLDEQFF
TRBV5-1,TRBJ2-7,TRBD2,16,CSSTLGPGLGSYEQYF
TRBV28,TRBJ2-2,NA,17,CASTVYGGGLGTGELFF
TRBV6-5,TRBJ2-1,NA,13,CASSPTWNNEQFF
TRBV5-4,TRBJ2-7,NA,14,CANSLSVKSYVQYF
TRBV10-3,TRBJ2-1,NA,12,CAICGGSREQFF
TRBV12-3/TRBV12-4,TRBJ2-1,TRBD2,16,CTSSLAGGPSGYEQFF
TRBV12-3/TRBV12-4,TRBJ2-1,TRBD2,14,CARRGLAGLNEQFF
TRBV4-1,TRBJ2-1,NA,15,CVSNQRSVTYNEQFF
TRBV11-2,TRBJ2-7,TRBD2,16,CARNFRLARLEVEQYF
TRBV5-4,TRBJ2-5,TRBD2,16,CASSTLSGRFQVTQYF
TRBV2,TRBJ2-2,NA,13,CASSLGITGELFF
TRBV12-3/TRBV12-4,TRBJ2-2,NA,16,CASSLHPGFNAGELFF
TRBV6-5,TRBJ2-1,NA,17,CASSPLTPGQSFNEQFF
TRBV6-5,TRBJ2-7,NA,14,CASSHHSTPLEQYF
TRBV7-9,TRBJ2-1,NA,15,CASSLGVTHLNEQFF
TRBV29-1,TRBJ2-5,TRBD2,13,CSVGGRAAEAQYF
TRBV6-1,TRBJ2-7,NA,13,CVSSLDESYEHYF
TRBV29-1,TRBJ2-3,TRBD2,15,CSVDIAGSRTYTQYF
TRBV6-5,TRBJ2-7,NA,13,CASSYRLSYERYF